This T cell receptor beta chain was obtained from a study of T cell repertoires in ileal Crohn's disease. V lost 2 bases and J 5 bases, leaving 4 bases between the germline ends. Germline V gene data show CDR1 as SGHVS and CDR2 as FQNEAQ. The CDR3 extends over 11 amino acids. Libraries were prepared by immunoSEQ multiplex PCR; TCRdb keeps only in-frame clonotypes and omits some of them. Of 14,000 or so clones listed, 84% are singletons. Adults with ileal or ileocolonic Crohn's disease and an indication for resection were eligible. The sequenced sample consisted of ileal tissue. This chain joins TRBV7-8 and TRBJ2-7; D is undetermined. This TCR was recovered from an adult with Crohn's disease. The CDR3 bases are TGTGCCAGCAGCTTACAGGACGAGCAGTACTTC. Protein product: CASSLQDEQYF.